This TCR beta chain was recorded in a study of blood T cells in healthy people across ages. Primers used in a second PCR of roughly 6 to 12 cycles were a sample-barcoded 5' primer and a J-beta primer mix. One entry per CDR3 protein results from TCRdb running MiXCR on the 5' RACE reads. The sample consists of over a million distinct CDR3 sequences, approximately 59% of them appearing once. The CDR3 consists of 17 residues. CDR1 is MNHEY and CDR2 is SVGEGT in the germline V gene. Trimming left V 0 bases short and J 3 bases short, with 15 bases between. The sequenced sample was blood. The V call is TRBV6-2 or TRBV6-3, the J call TRBJ2-4, with D perhaps matching TRBD1 (6 bases). The sequence was obtained from a man between 18 and 35 years old in good health. CDR3 nucleotide sequence: TGTGCCAGCAGTTACTCTAAAACCCAGGGACACAAAAACATTCAGTACTTC. Translating gives CASSYSKTQGHKNIQYF.